The entry below describes one TCR beta chain. The antigen is not known. This entry is derived from a study of T cell responses to AZD1222 COVID-19 vaccine. The study's findings and limits: Spike-specific TCR breadth and depth grew following two AZD1222 doses. Along spike, vaccine-associated CD4 TCRs were found throughout, with dominance at 160-218 and 743-854. The donor cohort was predominantly white British with a female majority, and clonal diversity may have been underestimated.

The data were produced by immunoSEQ multiplex PCR, yet TCRdb's version contains in-frame clones alone and is incomplete. The data hold about 68,000 clones, with approximately 80% observed a single time. In germline, CDR1 is SGHRS, CDR2 YFSETQ. The trim removed 0 bases at V and 2 bases at J, leaving 6 bases unmatched. The CDR3 length is 16 residues. The chain recombines TRBV5-1 with TRBJ1-2, with 8 bases lining up with TRBD1. Sample: peripheral blood, taken on day 0 of AZD1222 vaccination. This clonotype was sampled from an adult in good health. The CDR3 DNA follows: TGCGCCAGCAGCTTGGAGGGACAGGACGAGAACTATGGCTACACCTTC. This translates into CASSLEGQDENYGYTF.